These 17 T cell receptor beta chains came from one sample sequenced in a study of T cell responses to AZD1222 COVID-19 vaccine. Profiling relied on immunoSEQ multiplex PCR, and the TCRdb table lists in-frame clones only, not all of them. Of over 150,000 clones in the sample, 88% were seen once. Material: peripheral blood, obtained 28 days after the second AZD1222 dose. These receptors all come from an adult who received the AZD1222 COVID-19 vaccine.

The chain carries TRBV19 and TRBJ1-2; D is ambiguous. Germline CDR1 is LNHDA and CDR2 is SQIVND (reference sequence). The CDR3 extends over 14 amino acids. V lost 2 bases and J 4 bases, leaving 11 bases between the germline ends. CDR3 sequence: CASSIIGSIYGYTF. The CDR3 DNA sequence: TGTGCCAGTAGTATAATCGGCAGCATCTATGGCTACACCTTC.

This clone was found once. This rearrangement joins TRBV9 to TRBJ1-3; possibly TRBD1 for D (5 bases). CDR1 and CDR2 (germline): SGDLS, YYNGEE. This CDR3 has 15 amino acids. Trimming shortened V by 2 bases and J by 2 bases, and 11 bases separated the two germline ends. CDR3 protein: CASSVKGTAGNTIYF. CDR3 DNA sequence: TGTGCCAGCAGCGTCAAAGGGACCGCTGGAAACACCATATATTTT.

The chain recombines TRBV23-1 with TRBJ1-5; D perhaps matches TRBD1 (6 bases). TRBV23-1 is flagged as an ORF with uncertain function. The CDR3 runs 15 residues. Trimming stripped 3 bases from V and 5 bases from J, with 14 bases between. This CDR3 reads CASSHTRGQYQPQHF. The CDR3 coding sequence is TGCGCCAGCAGTCATACACGGGGGCAGTATCAGCCCCAGCATTTT.

This CDR3 is CASSPAAGRVYEQYF. The CDR3 region has the DNA TGTGCCAGCAGCCCCGCTGCGGGGAGGGTCTACGAGCAGTACTTC. The J gene is TRBJ2-7, the V gene TRBV7-2, with 7 bases lining up with TRBD2. CDR3 size: 15 residues. Germline V CDR1 and CDR2: SGHTA, FQGNSA. V was clipped by 5 bases and J by 3 bases; unmatched bases: 10.

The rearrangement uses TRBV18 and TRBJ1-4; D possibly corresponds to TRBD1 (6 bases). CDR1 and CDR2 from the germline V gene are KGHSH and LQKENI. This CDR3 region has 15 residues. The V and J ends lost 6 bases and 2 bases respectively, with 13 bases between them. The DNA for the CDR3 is TGTGCCAGCTCCCCTGCGGGGGCGACTAATGAAAAACTGTTTTTT. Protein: CASSPAGATNEKLFF.

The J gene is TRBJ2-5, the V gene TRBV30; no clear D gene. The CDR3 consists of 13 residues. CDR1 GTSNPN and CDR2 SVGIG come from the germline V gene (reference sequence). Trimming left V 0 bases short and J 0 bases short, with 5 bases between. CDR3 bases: TGTGCCTGGAGTGTAGTCTACCAAGAGACCCAGTACTTC. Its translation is CAWSVVYQETQYF.

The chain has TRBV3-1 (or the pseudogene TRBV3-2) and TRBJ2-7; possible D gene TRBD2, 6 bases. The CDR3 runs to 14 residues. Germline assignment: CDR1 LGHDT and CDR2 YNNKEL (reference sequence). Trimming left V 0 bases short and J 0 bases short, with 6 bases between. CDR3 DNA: TGTGCCAGCAGCCAAGAGGGGGGCTCCTACGAGCAGTACTTC. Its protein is CASSQEGGSYEQYF.

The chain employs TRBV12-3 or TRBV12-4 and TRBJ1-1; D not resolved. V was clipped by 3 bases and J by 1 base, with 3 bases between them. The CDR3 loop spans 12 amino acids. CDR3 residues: CASSFRNTEAFF. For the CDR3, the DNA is TGTGCCAGCAGTTTCCGGAACACTGAAGCTTTCTTT.

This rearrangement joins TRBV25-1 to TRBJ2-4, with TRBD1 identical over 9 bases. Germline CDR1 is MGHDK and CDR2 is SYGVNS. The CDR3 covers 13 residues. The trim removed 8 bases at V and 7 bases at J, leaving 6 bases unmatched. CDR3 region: CASGRTGANIQYF. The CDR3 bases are TGTGCCAGCGGGAGGACAGGGGCGAACATTCAGTACTTC.

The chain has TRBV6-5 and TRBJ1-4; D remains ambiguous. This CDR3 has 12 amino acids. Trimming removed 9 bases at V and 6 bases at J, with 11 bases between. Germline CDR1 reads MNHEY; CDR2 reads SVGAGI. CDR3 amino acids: CARPSGDEKLFF. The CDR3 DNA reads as TGTGCCAGGCCAAGTGGGGATGAAAAACTGTTTTTT.

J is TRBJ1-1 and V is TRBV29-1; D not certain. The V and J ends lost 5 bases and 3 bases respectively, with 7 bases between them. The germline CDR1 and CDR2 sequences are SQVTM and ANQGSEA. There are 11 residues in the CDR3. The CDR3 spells CSVLSYTEAFF. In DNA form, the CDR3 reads TGCAGCGTTCTTTCATACACTGAAGCTTTCTTT.

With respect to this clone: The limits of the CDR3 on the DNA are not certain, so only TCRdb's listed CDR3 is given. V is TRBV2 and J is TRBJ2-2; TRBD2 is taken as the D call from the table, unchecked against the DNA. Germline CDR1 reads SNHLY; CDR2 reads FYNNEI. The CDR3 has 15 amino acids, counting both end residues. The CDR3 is CASLSGFFGAGELFF.

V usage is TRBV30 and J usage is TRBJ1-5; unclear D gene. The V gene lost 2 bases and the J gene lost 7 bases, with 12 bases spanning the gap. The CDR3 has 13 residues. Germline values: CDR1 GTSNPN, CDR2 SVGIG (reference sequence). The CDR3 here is CAWSSALGQPQHF. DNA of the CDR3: TGTGCCTGGAGTTCGGCCCTGGGGCAGCCCCAGCATTTT.

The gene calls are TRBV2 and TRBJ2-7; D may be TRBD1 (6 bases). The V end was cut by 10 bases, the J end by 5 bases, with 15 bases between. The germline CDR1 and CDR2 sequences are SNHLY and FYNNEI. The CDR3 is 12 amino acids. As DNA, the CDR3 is TGTGCCATCTCCGGGACATTCAACGAGCAGTACTTC. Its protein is CAISGTFNEQYF. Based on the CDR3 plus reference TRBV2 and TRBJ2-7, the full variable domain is EPEVTQTPSHQVTQMGQEVILRCVPISNHLYFYWYRQILGQKVEFLVSFYNNEISEKSEIFDDQFSVERPDGSNFTLKIRSTKLEDSAMYFCAISGTFNEQYFGPGTRLTVT.

The CDR3 here is CASSILAGGNNEQFF. The CDR3 DNA reads TGTGCCAGTAGTATTCTAGCGGGGGGTAACAATGAGCAGTTCTTC. V gene TRBV19 combines with J gene TRBJ2-1; 11 nucleotides line up with TRBD2. Germline V gene data show CDR1 as LNHDA and CDR2 as SQIVND (reference sequence). With 3 bases clipped from V and 5 bases from J, the junction kept 3 bases outside the gene matches. The CDR3 loop spans 15 amino acids. Combining the CDR3 with reference TRBV19 and TRBJ2-1 gives the whole variable domain DGGITQSPKYLFRKEGQNVTLSCEQNLNHDAMYWYRQDPGQGLRLIYYSQIVNDFQKGDIAEGYSVSREKKESFPLTVTSAQKNPTAFYLCASSILAGGNNEQFFGPGTRLTVL.

CDR3 loop: CATSGGFAEAFF. The CDR3 bases are TGTGCCACCTCAGGGGGTTTTGCTGAAGCTTTCTTT. The rearrangement links TRBV6-5 to TRBJ1-1; 7 bases line up with TRBD1. The CDR3 extends over 12 amino acids. From germline, CDR1 is MNHEY and CDR2 SVGAGI. The ends lost 10 bases at V and 6 bases at J; junction bases unmatched: 8.

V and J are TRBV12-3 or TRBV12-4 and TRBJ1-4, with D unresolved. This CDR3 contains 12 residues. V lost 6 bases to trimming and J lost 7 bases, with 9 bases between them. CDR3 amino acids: CASSPDTEKLFF. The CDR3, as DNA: TGTGCCAGCAGCCCTGACACTGAAAAACTGTTTTTT.